This record covers a single T cell receptor beta chain. Original processing notes: Reference gene primer amplification in the assay estimated nucleated cell counts. Produced via immunoSEQ multiplex PCR; TCRdb's table is partial and in-frame only. The V and J calls and the clone size are those of that table, but D and trimming were determined from the DNA. The sample includes 200,000 to 250,000 clones, approximately 78% of them seen just once. This specimen comes from a study of blood T cell repertoires in COVID-19. Turning to the study itself: COVID-19 samples collected from the United States, Italy and Spain covered acute and convalescent phases. The analysed material was cDNA or gDNA that came from T cells, B-cell-depleted T cells, or PBMCs.

Specimen: peripheral blood. The TCR was taken from a woman in her late teens or twenties with acute or convalescent COVID-19.

The DNA of the CDR3 is TGTGCCAGCAGCGTGGTGCCGAGGGAGCAGTACTTC. It encodes CASSVVPREQYF. This rearrangement joins TRBV12-3 or TRBV12-4 to TRBJ2-7; unclear D gene. The CDR3 is made up of 12 amino acids. Trimming removed 6 bases at V and 7 bases at J, with 13 bases between.